The clone carrying this T cell receptor beta chain was recorded many times. Its antigen is undetermined. This sample was included in a study of T cells in Graves' hyperthyroidism and ophthalmopathy. Germline values: CDR1 SGHNT, CDR2 YENEEA. The length of the CDR3 is 13 residues. V was shortened by 5 bases and J by 7 bases, with 13 bases between the two germline ends. RNA transcripts provided the source from which TCR beta CDR3 regions were amplified. Carried out on the TCR CDR3, a first-round RT-PCR used the HTBI primer set. TCRdb re-derived calls from the multiplex PCR reads in MiXCR, one entry per CDR3 protein. Among about 500,000 distinct CDR3 sequences listed, approximately 15% were seen once. Study-level findings and limits: Most clonotypes expanded in the thyroid (above 0.001) were also present in blood.

V and J are TRBV11-3 and TRBJ2-3; TRBD2 might be the D (6 bases). The sequenced sample was blood. The sequence came from a woman between 18 and 29 years old with Graves' hyperthyroidism. The CDR3 DNA reads TGTGCCAGCAGCCAAGGAGGGTCCAATACGCAGTATTTT. Translating it yields CASSQGGSNTQYF.